The 28 T cell receptor beta chains given below trace back to one sample, sequenced in a study of cytomegalovirus exposure and HLA in healthy donors. Use of 60 Vbeta and 13 Jbeta primers characterized the PCR. Clones were sequenced by immunoSEQ multiplex PCR, and TCRdb holds only the in-frame ones, with some missing. The table records 230,000 or so clones, around nine tenths of them present only once. Sequencing was done on a sample of PBMCs. The receptors here all came from a girl aged 2-15 years in good health and CMV-seronegative.

The sample holds one count of this clone. This rearrangement joins TRBV11-1 to TRBJ2-5; 7 bases match TRBD2. With 3 bases clipped from V and 4 bases from J, the junction kept 14 bases outside the gene matches. The CDR3 length is 17 residues. Germline V gene sequence: CDR1 SGHAT, CDR2 FQDESV (reference sequence). CDR3 sequence: CASSFPAGLLARETQYF. The DNA of the CDR3 is TGTGCCAGCAGCTTCCCGGCAGGTTTACTAGCGAGAGAGACCCAGTACTTC. Full variable domain (outside the CDR3, taken from reference TRBV11-1 and TRBJ2-5): EAEVAQSPRYKITEKSQAVAFWCDPISGHATLYWYRQILGQGPELLVQFQDESVVDDSQLPKDRFSAERLKGVDSTLKIQPAELGDSAMYLCASSFPAGLLARETQYFGPGTRLLVL.

The V call is TRBV4-1, the J call TRBJ2-5; 7 nucleotides agree with TRBD1. The J call may be in error: the DNA end matches TRBJ2-7 better. In germline, CDR1 is MGHRA, CDR2 YSYEKL. CDR3 length: 14 amino acids. CDR3 in DNA: TGCGCCAGCAGCCCCCGACAGGGTAGCTACGAGCAGTACTTC. This encodes CASSPRQGSYEQYF.

CDR3 coding DNA: TGCGCCAGCAGCCAAGCGGGACAGTATAATGAAAAACTGTTTTTT. Residues: CASSQAGQYNEKLFF. This rearrangement joins TRBV4-1 to TRBJ1-4; 7 nucleotides line up with TRBD1. CDR1 and CDR2 from the germline V gene are MGHRA and YSYEKL. The CDR3 consists of 15 residues. V lost 1 base and J lost 4; bases outside the gene matches: 3.

The chain is built from TRBV13 and TRBJ1-6, with a tentative D call TRBD1 (6 bases). Germline assignment: CDR1 PRHDT and CDR2 FYEKMQ (reference sequence). V was pared by 8 bases and J by 4 bases, with 9 bases between. This CDR3 region has 13 residues. The CDR3 DNA reads TGTGCCAGCTCTGGACAGTATAATTCACCCCTCCACTTT. Residues: CASSGQYNSPLHF.

The CDR3 sequence is CASSIFAPAGYNSPLHF. The CDR3 DNA reads as TGTGCCAGTAGTATATTCGCGCCCGCAGGTTATAATTCACCCCTCCACTTT. The chain couples TRBV19 to TRBJ1-6; D unresolved. This CDR3 comprises 17 residues. V was clipped by 2 bases and J by 4 bases, with 15 bases between them. Germline CDR1 reads LNHDA; CDR2 reads SQIVND (reference sequence).

The chain carries TRBV4-1 and TRBJ2-5; D is unresolved. Gene TRBJ2-7 matches the end of the DNA better, so the J call may be wrong. Germline V gives CDR1 MGHRA, CDR2 YSYEKL. The CDR3 totals 11 residues. The CDR3 loop reads CASSQGSEQYF. The CDR3 coding sequence is TGCGCCAGCAGCCAAGGTAGCGAGCAGTACTTC.

The chain joins TRBV19 to TRBJ1-1; weak D call: TRBD1 (5 bases). V was pared by 6 bases and J by 1 base, with 9 bases between. This CDR3 is 13 amino acids long. Germline V lookup: CDR1 LNHDA, CDR2 SQIVND (reference sequence). The CDR3 nucleotides are TGTGCCAGTAGCCAGGGAAGGAACACTGAAGCTTTCTTT. Protein: CASSQGRNTEAFF.

This rearrangement joins TRBV6-1 to TRBJ2-5, with 10 bases identical to TRBD1. The DNA end is a closer match to TRBJ2-7, so the J assignment may be wrong. Germline V gives CDR1 MNHNS, CDR2 SASEGT. The CDR3 totals 14 residues. The CDR3 DNA reads as TGTGCCAGCAGTCCCGACAGGGGGCCCTACGAGCAGTACTTC. It codes for CASSPDRGPYEQYF.

V usage is TRBV11-2 and J usage is TRBJ1-1; perhaps TRBD1 as D (5 bases). Germline V gene data show CDR1 as SGHAT and CDR2 as FQNNGV. With 1 base removed from V and 7 bases from J, the gap between germline ends came to 10 bases. The CDR3 runs to 13 residues. CDR3 nucleotides: TGTGCCAGCAGCTTAGGACGACAGCGTGAAGCTTTCTTT. Translation gives CASSLGRQREAFF.

J is TRBJ1-2 and V is TRBV18, with D possibly matching TRBD1 (5 bases). The CDR3 has 12 residues. V was trimmed by 3 bases and J by 6 bases, leaving 8 bases between them. Germline V CDR1 and CDR2: KGHSH, LQKENI. The CDR3 reads CASSPVGDGYTF. The CDR3 region has the DNA TGTGCCAGCTCACCCGTAGGGGATGGCTACACCTTC.

A note on this clone: The sample has other DNA sequences that encode this CDR3 too. The genes are TRBV5-1 and TRBJ2-7; 7 nucleotides agree with TRBD2. Germline V gene lookup returns CDR1 SGHRS and CDR2 YFSETQ. After removal of 0 bases from V and 0 bases from J, the junction contained 3 bases not matched to a gene. The CDR3 consists of 15 residues. CDR3 nucleotide sequence: TGCGCCAGCAGCTTGGGGGGAGGGAGCTCCTACGAGCAGTACTTC. Translated: CASSLGGGSSYEQYF.

The rearrangement links TRBV5-4 to TRBJ1-1; no firm D call. The CDR3 consists of 16 residues. Germline-derived CDR1 and CDR2 are SGHNT and YYREEE (reference sequence). The V end was cut by 3 bases, the J end by 1 base, with 16 bases between. In nucleotides, the CDR3 is TGTGCCAGCAGCTCGGGAGGGCTGGTGTGGAACACTGAAGCTTTCTTT. Its translation: CASSSGGLVWNTEAFF.

The V and J genes are TRBV5-1 and TRBJ1-1; unclear D gene. The V and J ends lost 0 bases and 0 bases respectively, with 9 bases between them. CDR3 length equals 15 residues. Per the germline V gene, CDR1 is SGHRS and CDR2 is YFSETQ. The CDR3, as DNA: TGCGCCAGCAGCTTGGTTCCGGGATTGAACACTGAAGCTTTCTTT. Translating it yields CASSLVPGLNTEAFF.

This chain joins TRBV6-4 and TRBJ2-1; 9 bases match TRBD2. The germline gives CDR1 MRHNA, CDR2 SNTAGT. The V and J ends lost 3 bases and 4 bases, in that order; junction bases with no gene match: 4. This CDR3 region has 15 residues. The CDR3 region is CASSDELAGYNEQFF. The DNA of the CDR3 is TGTGCCAGCAGTGATGAGCTAGCGGGATACAATGAGCAGTTCTTC.

The CDR3 region has the DNA TGTGCCAGCAGCTTCCAGGGGAGCTCCTACAATGAGCAGTTCTTC. Residues: CASSFQGSSYNEQFF. The V gene is TRBV5-5, the J gene TRBJ2-1; the D gene is possibly TRBD1 (6 bases). This CDR3 spans 15 amino acids. CDR1 and CDR2 (germline): SGHKS, YYEKEE (reference sequence). Trimming stripped 2 bases from V and 0 bases from J, with 9 bases between.

The V gene is TRBV13, the J gene TRBJ1-6; TRBD1 might be the D (5 bases). The germline V gene has CDR1 PRHDT and CDR2 FYEKMQ (reference sequence). CDR3 length: 14 amino acids. Trimming pared 4 bases from V and 8 bases from J, leaving 12 bases between. The CDR3 nucleotides are TGTGCCAGCAGCTCAAGGGGATTCGATTCACCCCTCCACTTT. Its protein is CASSSRGFDSPLHF.

V gene TRBV4-1 combines with J gene TRBJ1-1, with a weak D call TRBD1 (5 bases). This CDR3 region has 18 residues. Germline CDR1 reads MGHRA; CDR2 reads YSYEKL. V lost 4 bases and J lost 1, with 22 bases in between. CDR3 amino acids: CASSREATRAYWNTEAFF. The CDR3 DNA sequence: TGCGCCAGCAGCCGAGAGGCTACCAGGGCCTATTGGAACACTGAAGCTTTCTTT.

Only one count was recorded for this clone. The V call is TRBV2, the J call TRBJ2-1; D is unresolved. The ends were cut back, 5 bases at V and 5 bases at J, with 10 bases in the middle. In germline, CDR1 is SNHLY, CDR2 FYNNEI. The CDR3 covers 13 residues. The CDR3 protein is CASSWSRDNEQFF. The CDR3 DNA reads TGTGCCAGCAGTTGGTCACGGGACAATGAGCAGTTCTTC. Full variable domain (missing parts from reference TRBV2 and TRBJ2-1): EPEVTQTPSHQVTQMGQEVILRCVPISNHLYFYWYRQILGQKVEFLVSFYNNEISEKSEIFDDQFSVERPDGSNFTLKIRSTKLEDSAMYFCASSWSRDNEQFFGPGTRLTVL.

V gene TRBV30 combines with J gene TRBJ1-3; 9 bases align to TRBD1. V lost 2 bases to trimming and J lost 5 bases; unmatched junction nucleotides: 13. This CDR3 has 17 amino acids. Germline CDR1 is GTSNPN and CDR2 is SVGIG (reference sequence). This CDR3 reads CAWSPPGTGLGRNTIYF. In DNA form, the CDR3 reads TGTGCCTGGAGTCCCCCCGGGACAGGGTTAGGGCGAAACACCATATATTTT.

This chain connects TRBV7-9 to TRBJ2-5; the D gene is possibly TRBD2 (7 bases). With 2 bases removed from V and 2 bases from J, the gap between germline ends came to 18 bases. The CDR3 totals 17 residues. Germline CDR1 and CDR2: SEHNR and FQNEAQ (reference sequence). CDR3 sequence: CASSLIGGGLDQETQYF. In nucleotides, the CDR3 is TGTGCCAGCAGCTTAATCGGCGGGGGCCTCGATCAAGAGACCCAGTACTTC.

The chain joins TRBV7-2 to TRBJ2-1; 9 positions match TRBD2. The CDR3 covers 17 residues. J was trimmed by 3 bases and V by 5 bases; bases with no gene match: 11. CDR1 SGHTA and CDR2 FQGNSA come from the germline V gene. CDR3: CASSPRLAGAFYNEQFF. CDR3 DNA sequence: TGTGCCAGCAGCCCAAGGTTAGCGGGGGCCTTCTACAATGAGCAGTTCTTC.

The V call is TRBV30, the J call TRBJ2-7, with TRBD1 identical over 8 bases. Germline values: CDR1 GTSNPN, CDR2 SVGIG (reference sequence). The CDR3 length is 13 residues. V lost 3 bases and J lost 0; bases outside the gene matches: 1. The CDR3 nucleotides are TGTGCCTGGAGAGGGACAGGCTCCTACGAGCAGTACTTC. This translates into CAWRGTGSYEQYF.

The J gene is TRBJ1-5, the V gene TRBV12-5; D is uncertain. This CDR3 has 15 amino acids. Deletions cut 8 bases from V and 2 bases from J, with 16 bases between. Germline CDR1 LGHNT, CDR2 FRNRAP. This CDR3 is CASSEDLSGNQPQHF. In nucleotides, the CDR3 is TGTGCTAGTAGCGAGGATCTCTCGGGCAATCAGCCCCAGCATTTT.

The rearrangement joins TRBV5-1 to TRBJ2-1; 9 bases match TRBD2. The V gene end was trimmed by 4 bases and the J gene end by 10 bases; junction bases not matched to a gene: 12. Germline CDR1 and CDR2: SGHRS and YFSETQ. This CDR3 comprises 15 residues. The chain's CDR3 is CASSPGLASTREQFF. For the CDR3, the DNA is TGCGCCAGCAGCCCGGGACTAGCAAGTACAAGAGAGCAGTTCTTC.

This chain links TRBV7-9 with TRBJ2-7, with TRBD2 as a possible D gene (5 bases). V lost 4 bases, J lost 5 bases, and 18 bases lay in between. This CDR3 is 15 amino acids long. Germline values: CDR1 SEHNR, CDR2 FQNEAQ (reference sequence). In DNA, the CDR3 is TGTGCCAGCAGCTCGCCTAAAACGGGAAGCCACGAGCAGTACTTC. This translates into CASSSPKTGSHEQYF.

The chain links TRBV5-1 to TRBJ2-5, with 7 bases that match TRBD1. CDR1 and CDR2 from the germline V gene are SGHRS and YFSETQ. Trimming removed 4 bases from V and 3 bases from J; junction bases left unmatched: 6. CDR3 size: 14 residues. The CDR3 loop reads CASSPGTAEETQYF. The CDR3 coding sequence is TGCGCCAGCAGCCCTGGGACAGCAGAAGAGACCCAGTACTTC. Complete variable domain (other parts from reference TRBV5-1 and TRBJ2-5): KAGVTQTPRYLIKTRGQQVTLSCSPISGHRSVSWYQQTPGQGLQFLFEYFSETQRNKGNFPGRFSGRQFSNSRSEMNVSTLELGDSALYLCASSPGTAEETQYFGPGTRLLVL.

In this sample, this clone turned up a few times. The rearrangement uses TRBV14 and TRBJ2-7, with D perhaps matching TRBD1 (6 bases). This CDR3 region has 15 residues. Trimming took 4 bases from V and 5 from J, leaving 18 bases between them. Germline CDR1 and CDR2: SGHDN and FVKESK. The CDR3 here is CASSLLAGTSDEQYF. As DNA, the CDR3 is TGTGCCAGCAGCCTTTTGGCCGGGACATCGGACGAGCAGTACTTC.

J is TRBJ1-3 and V is TRBV30; 7 bases align to TRBD1. Germline CDR1 is GTSNPN and CDR2 is SVGIG (reference sequence). V trimming: 3 bases; J trimming: 2 bases; junction bases outside the gene matches: 19. This CDR3 is built from 19 residues. This chain's CDR3 is CAWSSDRVFGAIAGNTIYF. The CDR3, as DNA: TGTGCCTGGAGCTCAGACAGGGTTTTTGGGGCTATTGCTGGAAACACCATATATTTT.